Presented here are 2 T cell receptor beta chains from one specimen sequenced in a study of T cell responses to AZD1222 COVID-19 vaccine (dated by TCRdb to the early 2020s). The method was the immunoSEQ multiplex PCR assay. Not all clones reach the TCRdb copy of this immuneACCESS table, which keeps in-frame sequences only. Checked studies attribute under half of the gap to unresolved V genes and leave the rest unexplained. This sample gives 70,000 to 80,000 clones in total; around 80% of them show up just once. About 51% of the sample is in the top ten clones. The time point tag for this specimen amounts to: about 28 days (+/-7) after the second vaccine dose. This specimen was peripheral blood, taken 28 days after the second AZD1222 dose. These receptors were collected from an adult who received the AZD1222 COVID-19 vaccine.

The chain combines TRBV27 with TRBJ1-1, with 9 bases matching TRBD1. With 5 bases clipped from V and 7 bases from J, the junction kept 5 bases outside the gene matches. From germline, CDR1 is MNHEY and CDR2 SMNVEV (reference sequence). There are 13 residues in the CDR3. Here the CDR3 DNA reads TGTGCCAGCAGTCCGTGGACAGGGGATGAAGCTTTCTTT. This codes for CASSPWTGDEAFF.

This clone has a single count. V is TRBV7-6 and J is TRBJ1-2, with 10 bases fitting TRBD1. Germline loops: CDR1 SGHVS, CDR2 FNYEAQ. Trimming cost V 5 bases and J 8 bases; bases outside gene matches: 5. The CDR3 length is 13 residues. Here the CDR3 reads CASSLTGGWGYTF. In DNA, the CDR3 is TGTGCCAGCAGCCTGACAGGGGGCTGGGGCTACACCTTC.